The clone carrying this T cell receptor (beta chain) showed up just a few times. Its specificity is not known. This sample stems from a study of regulatory T cells in long-lasting Graves disease. Trimming pared 5 bases from V and 6 bases from J, leaving 8 bases between. This CDR3 is built from 11 residues. Germline-derived CDR1 and CDR2 are ENHRY and SYGVKD. The authors built TCR beta libraries using iRepertoire HTBI primers and Arm-PCR of CDR3 regions. How the authors handled the data: Identification of gene segments yielded more than 55 TRBV and 13 to 15 TRBJ across samples. TCRdb itself ran the multiplex PCR reads through MiXCR, one entry per CDR3 protein. TCRdb's processing, not the authors' own work, is the source of the V and J calls. The sample lists roughly 380,000 distinct CDR3 sequences, 15% occurring once. As to time point: newly diagnosed GD, antithyroid drugs for less than 3 months. The TCR library used RNA extracted from PBMCs. It was American Thyroid Association guidelines that determined Graves' disease diagnosis. Xi'an, China, was home to the endocrinology department that provided patients.

Study results and caveats: Among samples with persistent disease, TRBV28, TRBJ1-2 and TRBJ2-5 were favored.

The receptor was isolated from a female donor with Graves disease. V usage is TRBV10-3 and J usage is TRBJ2-7; D is possibly TRBD2 (5 bases). The specimen comprised peripheral blood mononuclear cells (PBMCs), sampled at new diagnosis, from a patient treated with antithyroid drugs. The CDR3 DNA reads TGTGCCATCAGTACCGCGGGCGAGCAGTACTTC. Translated: CAISTAGEQYF.